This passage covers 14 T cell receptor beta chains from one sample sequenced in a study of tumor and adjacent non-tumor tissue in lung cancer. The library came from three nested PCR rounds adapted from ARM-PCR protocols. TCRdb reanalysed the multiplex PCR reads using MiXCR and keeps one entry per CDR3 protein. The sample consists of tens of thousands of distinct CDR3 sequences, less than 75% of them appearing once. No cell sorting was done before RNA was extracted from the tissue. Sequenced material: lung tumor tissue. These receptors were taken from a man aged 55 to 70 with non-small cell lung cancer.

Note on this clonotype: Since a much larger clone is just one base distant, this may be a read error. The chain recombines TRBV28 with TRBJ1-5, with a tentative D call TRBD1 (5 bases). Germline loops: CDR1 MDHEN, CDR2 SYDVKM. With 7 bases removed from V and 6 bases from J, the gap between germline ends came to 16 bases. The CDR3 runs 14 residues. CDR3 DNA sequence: TGTGCCAGCACTTTCGGCGGGGCGGGTCAGCCCCAGCATTTT. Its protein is CASTFGGAGQPQHF.

The CDR3 bases are TGTGCCAGTAGCAAAACCTCCGTGGGGCAAAACATTCAGTACTTC. This sequence encodes CASSKTSVGQNIQYF. The chain has TRBV7-9 and TRBJ2-4; possibly TRBD1 for D (5 bases). V lost 9 bases, J lost 5 bases, and 20 bases lay in between. CDR1 is SEHNR, CDR2 FQNEAQ, per germline (reference sequence). This CDR3 region has 15 residues.

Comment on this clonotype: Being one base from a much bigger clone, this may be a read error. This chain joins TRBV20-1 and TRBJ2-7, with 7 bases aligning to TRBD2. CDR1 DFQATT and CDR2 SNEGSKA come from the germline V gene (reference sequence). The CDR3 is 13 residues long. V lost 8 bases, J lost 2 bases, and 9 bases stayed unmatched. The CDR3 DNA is TGCAGTACCACGGAGCGGGACCCCTACGAGCAGTACTTC. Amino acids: CSTTERDPYEQYF.

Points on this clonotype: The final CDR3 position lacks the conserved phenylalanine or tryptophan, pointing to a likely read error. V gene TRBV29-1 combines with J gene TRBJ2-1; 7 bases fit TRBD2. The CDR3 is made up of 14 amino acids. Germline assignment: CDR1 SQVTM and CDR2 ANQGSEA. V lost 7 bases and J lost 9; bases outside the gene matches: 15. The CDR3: CSGGRLADSSEQFL. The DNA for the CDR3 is TGCAGCGGGGGGAGGCTAGCGGACTCTAGTGAGCAGTTCTTA.

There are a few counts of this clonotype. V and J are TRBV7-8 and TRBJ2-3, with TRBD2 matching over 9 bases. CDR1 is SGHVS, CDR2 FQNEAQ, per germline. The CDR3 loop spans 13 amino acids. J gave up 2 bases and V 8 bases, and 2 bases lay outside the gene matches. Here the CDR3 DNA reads TGTGCCAGCGCGGGGGGGCCCACAGATACGCAGTATTTT. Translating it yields CASAGGPTDTQYF.

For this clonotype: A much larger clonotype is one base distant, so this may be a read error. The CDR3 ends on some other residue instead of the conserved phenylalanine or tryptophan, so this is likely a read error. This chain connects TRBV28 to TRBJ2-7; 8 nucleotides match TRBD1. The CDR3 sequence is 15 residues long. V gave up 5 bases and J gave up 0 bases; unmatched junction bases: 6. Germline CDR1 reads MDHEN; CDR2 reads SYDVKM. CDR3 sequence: CASSVITGGSYEQYI. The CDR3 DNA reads TGTGCCAGCAGTGTCATTACAGGGGGCTCCTACGAGCAGTACATC.

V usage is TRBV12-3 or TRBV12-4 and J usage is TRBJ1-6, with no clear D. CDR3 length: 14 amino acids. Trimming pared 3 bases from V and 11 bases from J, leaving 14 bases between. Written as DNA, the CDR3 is TGTGCCAGCAGTTTTGGGCGGCGGGATACACCCCTCCACTTT. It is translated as CASSFGRRDTPLHF.

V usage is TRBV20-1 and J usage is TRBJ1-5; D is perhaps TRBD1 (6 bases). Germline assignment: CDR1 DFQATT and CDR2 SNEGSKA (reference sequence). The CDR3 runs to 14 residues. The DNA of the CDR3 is TGCAATGCAACCCGTGGGGGGCAGAATCAGTTCCAGCATTTT. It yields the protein CNATRGGQNQFQHF.

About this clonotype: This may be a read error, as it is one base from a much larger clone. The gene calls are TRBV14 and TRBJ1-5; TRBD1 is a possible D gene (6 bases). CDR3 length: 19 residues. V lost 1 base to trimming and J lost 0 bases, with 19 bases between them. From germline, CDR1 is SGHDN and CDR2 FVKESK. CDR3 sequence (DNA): TGTGCCAGCAGCCAAGTAGGACAGAGCCCACGAATTAGCAATCAGCCCCAGCATTTT. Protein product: CASSQVGQSPRISNQPQHF.

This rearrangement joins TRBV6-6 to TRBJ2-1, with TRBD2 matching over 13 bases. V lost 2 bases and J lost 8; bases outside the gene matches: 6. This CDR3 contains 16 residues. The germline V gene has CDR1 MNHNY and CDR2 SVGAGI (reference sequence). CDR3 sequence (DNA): TGTGCCAGCAGTTACCCGAGGACTAGCGGGAGTTATGAGCAGTTCTTC. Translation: CASSYPRTSGSYEQFF.

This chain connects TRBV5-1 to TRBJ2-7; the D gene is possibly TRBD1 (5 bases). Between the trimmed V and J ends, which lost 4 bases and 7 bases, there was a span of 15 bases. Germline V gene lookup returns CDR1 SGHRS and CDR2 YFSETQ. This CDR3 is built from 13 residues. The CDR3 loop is CASSSTRKGEQYF. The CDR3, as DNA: TGCGCCAGCAGCAGCACAAGAAAGGGGGAGCAGTACTTC.

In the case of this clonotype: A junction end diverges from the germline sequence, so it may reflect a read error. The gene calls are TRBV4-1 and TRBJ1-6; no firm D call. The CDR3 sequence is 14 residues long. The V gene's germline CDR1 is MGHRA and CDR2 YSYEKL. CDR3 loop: CPSSQVLGGSPLHF. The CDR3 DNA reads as TGCCCCAGCAGCCAAGTTTTAGGCGGGTCACCCCTCCACTTT.

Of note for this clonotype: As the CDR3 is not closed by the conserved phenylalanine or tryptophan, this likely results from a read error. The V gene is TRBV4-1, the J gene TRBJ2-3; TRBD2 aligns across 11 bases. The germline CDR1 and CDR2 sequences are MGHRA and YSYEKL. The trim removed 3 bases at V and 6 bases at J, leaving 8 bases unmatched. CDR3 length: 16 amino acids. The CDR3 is CASSQVSSGGSDTQYS. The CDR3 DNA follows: TGCGCCAGCAGCCAGGTTTCTAGCGGGGGGTCCGATACGCAGTATTCT.

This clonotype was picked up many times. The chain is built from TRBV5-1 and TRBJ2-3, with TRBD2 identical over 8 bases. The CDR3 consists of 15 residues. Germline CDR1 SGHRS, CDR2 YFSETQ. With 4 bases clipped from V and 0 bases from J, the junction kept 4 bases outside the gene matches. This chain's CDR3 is CASSHTSGSTDTQYF. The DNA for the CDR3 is TGCGCCAGCAGCCACACTAGCGGAAGCACAGATACGCAGTATTTT.